These 10 T cell receptor beta chains originate from one sample sequenced in a study of cytomegalovirus exposure and HLA in healthy donors. Some clones are missing from TCRdb's copy, which holds only in-frame ones; the method was immunoSEQ multiplex PCR. Of approximately 76,000 clones detected, less than 95% appear once; the ten largest clones hold roughly 3.3%. What was sequenced was PBMCs. These TCRs come from a woman between 18 and 29 years old in good health and CMV-seropositive.

The rearrangement links TRBV27 to TRBJ2-5; 11 bases are shared with TRBD1. Germline CDR1 and CDR2: MNHEY and SMNVEV (reference sequence). After removal of 2 bases from V and 4 bases from J, the junction contained 9 bases not matched to a gene. This CDR3 region has 17 residues. The DNA for the CDR3 is TGTGCCAGCAGTTTAGGGATCTGGACAGGGGGCCTAGAGACCCAGTACTTC. It translates to CASSLGIWTGGLETQYF.

The V gene is TRBV19, the J gene TRBJ2-7, with TRBD2 identical over 8 bases. The trim removed 7 bases at V and 1 base at J, leaving 9 bases unmatched. CDR3 length: 15 amino acids. CDR1 is LNHDA and CDR2 is SQIVND in the germline V gene (reference sequence). CDR3 DNA: TGTGCCAGTACCTCGGGACTAGGTAGATCCTACGAGCAGTACTTC. It yields the protein CASTSGLGRSYEQYF.

This sequence joins TRBV6-8 and TRBJ2-7; TRBD2 matches 9 bases. The CDR3 is 20 residues long. Germline trimming cut 1 base from V and 3 bases from J; bases unmatched to any gene: 19. CDR1 and CDR2 from the germline V gene are MNHGY and SAAAGT. CDR3 region: CASSYWAGGPGEYSIYEQYF. The CDR3 DNA follows: TGTGCCAGCAGTTACTGGGCGGGAGGGCCGGGGGAGTACTCAATCTACGAGCAGTACTTC.

V is TRBV30 and J is TRBJ1-2, with D perhaps matching TRBD1 (6 bases). Germline CDR1 and CDR2: GTSNPN and SVGIG (reference sequence). V dropped 3 bases and J dropped 0 bases, with 23 bases sitting between them. This CDR3 contains 18 residues. CDR3 sequence (DNA): TGTGCCTGGAGGCGAGCGGCTCGAACAGGGATAACTAACTATGGCTACACCTTC. Its translation is CAWRRAARTGITNYGYTF.

V usage is TRBV27 and J usage is TRBJ1-1, with D possibly being TRBD1 (5 bases). This CDR3 comprises 15 residues. Looked up from germline, CDR1 is MNHEY and CDR2 is SMNVEV (reference sequence). Trimming removed 3 bases from V and 5 bases from J, with 16 bases in between. CDR3 sequence: CASSFIGVGETEAFF. CDR3 bases: TGTGCCAGCAGTTTCATAGGGGTAGGAGAAACTGAAGCTTTCTTT.

This chain connects TRBV5-6 to TRBJ2-5, with D perhaps matching TRBD1 (6 bases). The J call is uncertain, as TRBJ2-7 better fits the DNA end. The CDR3 covers 15 residues. Germline CDR1 is SGHDT and CDR2 is YYEEEE. The DNA for the CDR3 is TGTGCCAGCAGCTTCGGGTCAGGGGCCTCATACGAGCAGTACTTC. It yields the protein CASSFGSGASYEQYF.

This sequence joins TRBV4-3 and TRBJ1-5; 7 nucleotides match TRBD1. CDR1 is LGHNA and CDR2 is YSLEER in the germline V gene. The CDR3 totals 15 residues. Unmatched junction bases numbered 8, after V lost 3 bases and J lost 6 bases. The DNA of the CDR3 is TGCGCCAGCAGCCAGGAGGACAGGCCGGGTCAGCCCCAGCATTTT. This encodes CASSQEDRPGQPQHF.

The J gene is TRBJ1-2, the V gene TRBV5-1; unclear D gene. In germline, CDR1 is SGHRS, CDR2 YFSETQ. This CDR3 comprises 14 residues. The germline V and J ends were trimmed by 1 base and 6 bases, with 13 bases remaining between them. The CDR3 protein is CASSLTSRQHGYTF. CDR3 nucleotides: TGCGCCAGCAGCTTGACGTCCAGGCAACATGGCTACACCTTC.

The chain uses TRBV9 and TRBJ1-2; the D gene is possibly TRBD1 (5 bases). CDR3 length: 14 amino acids. CDR1 and CDR2 from the germline V gene are SGDLS and YYNGEE. V dropped 2 bases and J dropped 4 bases, with 12 bases sitting between them. CDR3 in DNA: TGTGCCAGCAGCGTTCATCAGGGTGGCTATGGCTACACCTTC. Translated, it gives CASSVHQGGYGYTF. The full variable domain, in which reference TRBV9 and TRBJ1-2 provide the parts outside the CDR3, is DSGVTQTPKHLITATGQRVTLRCSPRSGDLSVYWYQQSLDQGLQFLIQYYNGEERAKGNILERFSAQQFPDLHSELNLSSLELGDSALYFCASSVHQGGYGYTFGSGTRLTVV.

V gene TRBV2 combines with J gene TRBJ2-3; TRBD2 matches at 10 bases. Trimming took 4 bases from V and 1 from J; bases not matched to a gene: 14. CDR1 is SNHLY and CDR2 is FYNNEI in the germline V gene. The CDR3 has 19 amino acids. The CDR3 here is CASSVRTSGRGVGTDTQYF. In DNA form, the CDR3 reads TGTGCCAGCAGTGTGAGGACTAGCGGAAGGGGGGTCGGCACAGATACGCAGTATTTT.